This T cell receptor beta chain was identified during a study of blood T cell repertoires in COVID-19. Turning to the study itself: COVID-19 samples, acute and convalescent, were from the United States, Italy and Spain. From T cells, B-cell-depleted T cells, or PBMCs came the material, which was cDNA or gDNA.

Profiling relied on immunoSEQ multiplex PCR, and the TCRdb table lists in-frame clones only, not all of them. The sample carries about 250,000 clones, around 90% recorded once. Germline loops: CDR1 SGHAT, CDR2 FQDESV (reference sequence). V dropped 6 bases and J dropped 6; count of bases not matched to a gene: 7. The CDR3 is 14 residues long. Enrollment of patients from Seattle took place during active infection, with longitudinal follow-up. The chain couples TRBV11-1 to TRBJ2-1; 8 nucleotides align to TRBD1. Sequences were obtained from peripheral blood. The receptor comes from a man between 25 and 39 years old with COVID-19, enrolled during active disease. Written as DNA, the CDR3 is TGTGCCAGCAGTCCCGGACAGGGTCGCAATGAGCAGTTCTTC. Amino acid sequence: CASSPGQGRNEQFF. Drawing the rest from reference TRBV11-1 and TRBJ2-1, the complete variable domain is EAEVAQSPRYKITEKSQAVAFWCDPISGHATLYWYRQILGQGPELLVQFQDESVVDDSQLPKDRFSAERLKGVDSTLKIQPAELGDSAMYLCASSPGQGRNEQFFGPGTRLTVL.